One T cell receptor beta chain is described in this entry. Its antigen is undetermined. The CDR3 has 13 residues. Trimming left V 5 bases short and J 2 bases short, with 9 bases between. The V gene's germline CDR1 is MDHEN and CDR2 SYDVKM. The data derive from a study of T cells in Graves' hyperthyroidism and ophthalmopathy. Clinical symptoms, serum thyroxine and TRAb, thyroid ultrasound and orbital computed tomography together formed the diagnostic basis. Researchers amplified the TCR beta CDR3 regions from RNA transcripts. RT-PCR in the first round (using the HTBI primer set) targeted the TCR CDR3. TCRdb fed the multiplex PCR reads into MiXCR, producing one record per CDR3 protein. In the table there are about 640,000 distinct CDR3 sequences, 20% to 25% of which are singletons. Study-wide findings and caveats: Most clonotypes that expanded in the thyroid above 0.001 also showed up in blood.

The sequenced sample consisted of blood. V gene TRBV28 combines with J gene TRBJ2-5, with D possibly TRBD2 on 5 matching bases. The sequence was collected from a man aged 30-40 years with Graves' ophthalmopathy. The CDR3 DNA follows: TGTGCCAGCAGTGTGGGGAGACAAGAGACCCAGTACTTC. Protein: CASSVGRQETQYF.